One sample yielded the 27 T cell receptor beta chains listed below, sequenced in a study of blood T cells in healthy people across ages. A second PCR, run for about 7 to 11 cycles, used a sample-barcoded 5' primer plus a J-beta primer mix. MiXCR, applied by TCRdb to the 5' RACE reads, yields one record per CDR3 protein. The table records approximately 800,000 distinct CDR3 sequences, more than 55% of them present only once. Sequencing was performed on blood. These TCRs come from a man between 35 and 55 years old in good health.

This sequence joins TRBV7-3 and TRBJ2-3; possible D gene TRBD2, 5 bases. CDR3 length: 15 amino acids. CDR1 is SGHTA and CDR2 is FQGTGA in the germline V gene. Trimming took off 1 base at V and 6 bases at J, with 14 bases between the two ends. CDR3 bases: TGTGCCAGCAGCTTAATTGCGACCCGCGGGGATACGCAGTATTTT. Translated: CASSLIATRGDTQYF.

V usage is TRBV20-1 and J usage is TRBJ2-3; 9 bases line up with TRBD1. This CDR3 has 15 amino acids. V shed 5 bases and J 4 bases; nucleotides not matched to a gene: 10. Germline CDR1 and CDR2: DFQATT and SNEGSKA (reference sequence). In nucleotides, the CDR3 is TGCAGTGCTCCCTGGACAGGGGAAGTCTCAGATACGCAGTATTTT. It is translated as CSAPWTGEVSDTQYF.

This sequence joins TRBV10-3 and TRBJ2-5, with TRBD2 identical over 11 bases. With V trimmed by 2 bases and J by 1 base, 6 bases remained unmatched. The CDR3 extends over 17 amino acids. Looked up from germline, CDR1 is ENHRY and CDR2 is SYGVKD. The CDR3 DNA sequence: TGTGCCATCAGTGAGGTGACTAGCGGGGCATTCCAAGAGACCCAGTACTTC. It specifies CAISEVTSGAFQETQYF.

The rearrangement uses TRBV10-3 and TRBJ2-3, with TRBD1 matching 7 bases. The CDR3 length is 15 residues. Germline V gives CDR1 ENHRY, CDR2 SYGVKD. The ends lost 0 bases at V and 4 bases at J; junction bases unmatched: 4. In DNA, the CDR3 is TGTGCCATCAGTGAGTCGACAGGGAAGGCAGATACGCAGTATTTT. This gives the protein CAISESTGKADTQYF.

The rearrangement uses TRBV3-1 and TRBJ2-7; 9 positions match TRBD1. The DNA end is a closer match to TRBJ2-5, so the J assignment may be wrong. The CDR3 is made up of 14 amino acids. Germline-derived CDR1 and CDR2 are LGHDT and YNNKEL (reference sequence). The CDR3 bases are TGTGCCAGCAGCTCCAGACAGGGGGATGAGACCCAGTACTTC. Encoded protein: CASSSRQGDETQYF.

This clonotype occurred a few times. The chain joins TRBV7-2 to TRBJ2-5; D is ambiguous. The closer fit of TRBJ2-7 to the DNA end suggests the J call may be wrong. CDR3 length: 13 amino acids. The germline V gene has CDR1 SGHTA and CDR2 FQGNSA. CDR3 DNA sequence: TGTGCCAGCAGCTTTTTTACGTTCGACGAGCAGTACTTC. Its protein is CASSFFTFDEQYF.

This clonotype has more than one count but fewer than ten. The chain recombines TRBV3-1 with TRBJ2-5; D is unclear. Deletions cut 0 bases from V and 5 bases from J, with 10 bases between. Germline V lookup: CDR1 LGHDT, CDR2 YNNKEL (reference sequence). The CDR3 is 14 amino acids. This CDR3 reads CASSQDLGVETQYF. The DNA for the CDR3 is TGTGCCAGCAGCCAAGATCTTGGGGTGGAGACCCAGTACTTC.

The rearrangement uses TRBV9 and TRBJ2-1, with D hard to call. The CDR3 covers 13 residues. The germline CDR1 and CDR2 sequences are SGDLS and YYNGEE. Between the trimmed V and J ends, which lost 0 bases and 3 bases, there was a span of 4 bases. Here the CDR3 reads CASSVAGYNEQFF. The CDR3 DNA reads as TGTGCCAGCAGCGTAGCCGGCTACAATGAGCAGTTCTTC.

This clonotype was seen a handful of times. The chain links TRBV27 to TRBJ2-7, with a tentative D call TRBD1 (6 bases). V was pared by 6 bases and J by 3 bases, with 15 bases between. The germline V gene encodes CDR1 MNHEY and CDR2 SMNVEV (reference sequence). The length of the CDR3 is 14 residues. Here the CDR3 DNA reads TGTGCCAGCAGCTCCGGGACAAACTACTACGAGCAGTACTTC. Protein: CASSSGTNYYEQYF.

The chain has TRBV7-2 and TRBJ1-2, with D uncertain. Deletions cut 5 bases from V and 4 bases from J, with 11 bases between. This CDR3 has 13 amino acids. The germline V gene encodes CDR1 SGHTA and CDR2 FQGNSA. CDR3 bases: TGTGCCAGCAGCCCTAGCGGGCCCTATGGCTACACCTTC. The encoded protein is CASSPSGPYGYTF.

Only a few counts were recorded for this clonotype. V gene TRBV10-3 combines with J gene TRBJ1-2; D is undetermined. Germline CDR1 and CDR2: ENHRY and SYGVKD. The length of the CDR3 is 14 residues. Trimming took off 3 bases at V and 2 bases at J, with 10 bases between the two ends. The CDR3 spells CAISEGPPNYGYTF. The CDR3 DNA reads TGTGCCATCAGTGAAGGTCCTCCCAACTATGGCTACACCTTC.

Only a few counts were recorded for this clonotype. The chain recombines TRBV29-1 with TRBJ2-6; 8 bases agree with TRBD1. Per the germline V gene, CDR1 is SQVTM and CDR2 is ANQGSEA. V was clipped by 2 bases and J by 2 bases; unmatched bases: 2. The CDR3 extends over 15 amino acids. This CDR3 reads CSVEQGATGANVLTF. DNA of the CDR3: TGCAGCGTTGAACAGGGGGCTACTGGGGCCAACGTCCTGACTTTC.

This clonotype was seen only a few times. This sequence joins TRBV13 and TRBJ2-7, with 8 bases that match TRBD1. This CDR3 spans 14 amino acids. Germline V gene data show CDR1 as PRHDT and CDR2 as FYEKMQ (reference sequence). V gave up 7 bases and J gave up 9 bases; unmatched junction bases: 14. The CDR3: CASNLDGGQGGQYF. CDR3 nucleotides: TGTGCCAGCAACCTGGACGGCGGACAGGGCGGGCAGTACTTC. Supplemented by reference TRBV13 and TRBJ2-7, the full variable domain reads AAGVIQSPRHLIKEKRETATLKCYPIPRHDTVYWYQQGPGQDPQFLISFYEKMQSDKGSIPDRFSAQQFSDYHSELNMSSLELGDSALYFCASNLDGGQGGQYFGPGTRLTVT.

A single count supports this clonotype. This chain links TRBV5-1 with TRBJ2-7; TRBD1 matches at 8 bases. TRBJ2-5 explains the end of the DNA better; the J call may be wrong. This CDR3 contains 14 residues. Germline loops: CDR1 SGHRS, CDR2 YFSETQ. CDR3 amino acids: CASSPHQGAETQYF. The CDR3 nucleotides are TGCGCCAGCAGCCCTCACCAGGGGGCAGAGACCCAGTACTTC.

On this clonotype: One junction end disagrees with the germline gene, perhaps due to a read error. The rearrangement joins TRBV14 to TRBJ1-3; D is uncertain. Looked up from germline, CDR1 is SGHDN and CDR2 is FVKESK. The CDR3 consists of 13 residues. DNA for the CDR3: TGTGCCGGCAGCCATGCAGGAGGAAACACCATATATTTT. This encodes CAGSHAGGNTIYF. Combining the CDR3 with reference TRBV14 and TRBJ1-3 gives the whole variable domain EAGVTQFPSHSVIEKGQTVTLRCDPISGHDNLYWYRRVMGKEIKFLLHFVKESKQDESGMPNNRFLAERTGGTYSTLKVQPAELEDSGVYFCAGSHAGGNTIYFGEGSWLTVV.

This chain uses TRBV7-9 with TRBJ1-2, with D maybe TRBD1 (6 bases). CDR1 SEHNR and CDR2 FQNEAQ come from the germline V gene (reference sequence). The CDR3 spans 15 residues. V was shortened by 6 bases and J by 8 bases, with 22 bases between the two germline ends. The CDR3 spells CASRPGGGTSNGYTF. CDR3 in DNA: TGTGCCAGCAGGCCCGGCGGAGGGACATCAAACGGCTACACCTTC.

The chain joins TRBV7-9 to TRBJ1-5; 9 nucleotides line up with TRBD1. Per the germline V gene, CDR1 is SEHNR and CDR2 is FQNEAQ (reference sequence). Trimming at V came to 5 bases and at J to 2 bases, leaving 7 bases not matched to a gene. This CDR3 region has 16 residues. In DNA form, the CDR3 reads TGTGCCAGCAGCGACGGGACAGGGAGTGGCAATCAGCCCCAGCATTTT. Translating it yields CASSDGTGSGNQPQHF.

The J gene is TRBJ2-7, the V gene TRBV3-1; 8 positions agree with TRBD1. The CDR3 sequence is 14 residues long. V was pared by 7 bases and J by 3 bases, with 8 bases of the junction left unmatched. Germline V gene data show CDR1 as LGHDT and CDR2 as YNNKEL (reference sequence). The CDR3 here is CASKPTGGNYEQYF. The CDR3 nucleotides read TGTGCCAGCAAACCTACAGGGGGAAACTACGAGCAGTACTTC.

The V gene is TRBV5-1, the J gene TRBJ1-2; D call uncertain. This CDR3 spans 15 amino acids. Per the germline V gene, CDR1 is SGHRS and CDR2 is YFSETQ. Trimming removed 0 bases at V and 8 bases at J, with 17 bases between. The CDR3: CASSLDGPLGRGYTF. CDR3 bases: TGCGCCAGCAGCTTGGATGGACCCCTAGGTAGGGGCTACACCTTC.

This clonotype was seen only a few times. The chain employs TRBV6-2 or TRBV6-3 and TRBJ2-7; perhaps TRBD2 as D (5 bases). The V end was cut by 8 bases, the J end by 3 bases, with 17 bases between. The CDR3 contains 14 residues. The germline V gene has CDR1 MNHEY and CDR2 SVGEGT. The CDR3 DNA follows: TGTGCCAGCGGGGAGTCAAATACCCTCTACGAGCAGTACTTC. It is translated as CASGESNTLYEQYF.

V usage is TRBV28 and J usage is TRBJ2-5; no definite D call. V was trimmed by 6 bases and J by 5 bases, leaving 16 bases between them. The germline CDR1 and CDR2 sequences are MDHEN and SYDVKM. The CDR3 is 14 amino acids. The DNA of the CDR3 is TGTGCCAGCAGAGACGGGCGTATCTTGGAGACCCAGTACTTC. Translation gives CASRDGRILETQYF.

The rearrangement links TRBV4-2 to TRBJ1-1; D call uncertain. Germline V gene data show CDR1 as LGHNA and CDR2 as YNFKEQ. CDR3 size: 15 residues. The V and J ends lost 0 bases and 6 bases respectively, with 14 bases between them. In DNA, the CDR3 is TGTGCCAGCAGCCAAGAGTTGGGAGGTACCTCTGAAGCTTTCTTT. This encodes CASSQELGGTSEAFF.

The V and J genes are TRBV10-3 and TRBJ2-1; D might be TRBD2 (6 bases). V was pared by 2 bases and J by 4 bases, with 9 bases between. Germline V gene sequence: CDR1 ENHRY, CDR2 SYGVKD. The CDR3 has 14 amino acids. The CDR3 sequence is CAISERGGYNEQFF. The CDR3 DNA is TGTGCCATCAGTGAGCGTGGGGGGTACAATGAGCAGTTCTTC.

There are many counts of this clonotype. As DNA, the CDR3 is TGTGCCACCAGCAGAGATAATTTAGGGTCTTACACAGATACGCAGTATTTT. Protein product: CATSRDNLGSYTDTQYF. The rearrangement links TRBV15 to TRBJ2-3, with D uncertain. From germline, CDR1 is LNHNV and CDR2 YYDKDF (reference sequence). The ends were cut back, 0 bases at V and 2 bases at J, with 15 bases in the middle. There are 17 residues in the CDR3.

This clonotype occurred a few times. A much more abundant neighbour one base away suggests this may be a read error. The CDR3 coding sequence is TGTGCCAGCAGCTTGGAGGGGACTAGATACAATGAGCAGTACTTC. It encodes CASSLEGTRYNEQYF. This chain joins TRBV5-6 and TRBJ2-7; 8 bases line up with TRBD2. Trimming at V came to 0 bases and at J to 7 bases, leaving 9 bases not matched to a gene. Germline V CDR1 and CDR2: SGHDT, YYEEEE. This CDR3 contains 15 residues. Filled out from reference TRBV5-6 and TRBJ2-7, the complete variable domain reads DAGVTQSPTHLIKTRGQQVTLRCSPKSGHDTVSWYQQALGQGPQFIFQYYEEEERQRGNFPDRFSGHQFPNYSSELNVNALLLGDSALYLCASSLEGTRYNEQYFGPGTRLTVT.

This clonotype occurred many times. This chain connects TRBV7-8 to TRBJ2-3; unclear D gene. This CDR3 is built from 15 residues. The germline CDR1 and CDR2 sequences are SGHVS and FQNEAQ. The V and J ends lost 2 bases and 3 bases respectively, with 12 bases between them. In DNA form, the CDR3 reads TGTGCCAGCAGCTTATCAGGAGCGAGAACAGATACGCAGTATTTT. This translates into CASSLSGARTDTQYF.

The V call is TRBV28, the J call TRBJ2-7, with TRBD1 identical over 7 bases. J lost 2 bases, V lost 7 bases, and 8 bases had no gene match. The CDR3 is 14 amino acids. Germline V gene lookup returns CDR1 MDHEN and CDR2 SYDVKM. CDR3 in amino acids: CASIPGQTPYEQYF. As DNA, the CDR3 is TGTGCCAGCATCCCGGGACAGACCCCCTACGAGCAGTACTTC.